The 7 T cell receptor beta chains below were found in one sample sequenced in a study of T-cell reconstitution after alpha-beta-depleted transplantation in children. A TCRbeta library incorporating unique molecular identifiers was prepared. TCRdb fed the PCR reads into MiXCR, producing one record per CDR3 protein. Here the sample spans hundreds of thousands of distinct CDR3 sequences, more than 20% being singletons. The input for sequencing was PBMCs, mostly from graft donor cells, taken 360 days after TCRalphabeta/CD19-depleted stem cell transplant. These receptors came from a boy under two years old who had a stem cell transplant for acute myeloid leukemia, so the T cells may come from the graft donor.

This clonotype was detected a few times. The CDR3 sequence is CASSGRGRLYEQYF. The CDR3 bases are TGTGCCAGCAGCGGTAGGGGGAGGCTCTACGAGCAGTACTTC. The chain carries TRBV25-1 and TRBJ2-7; the D call may be TRBD1 or TRBD2 (6 bases each). The CDR3 contains 14 residues. The V end was cut by 6 bases, the J end by 3 bases, with 15 bases between. The germline V gene has CDR1 MGHDK and CDR2 SYGVNS.

This clonotype was found many times. The chain carries TRBV2 and TRBJ2-1, with D tentatively TRBD2 (6 bases). This CDR3 region has 14 residues. CDR1 and CDR2 (germline): SNHLY, FYNNEI. V lost 3 bases and J 2 bases, leaving 8 bases between the germline ends. The DNA for the CDR3 is TGTGCCAGCAGTGACAGGGAGGCCTACAATGAGCAGTTCTTC. The encoded protein is CASSDREAYNEQFF.

This clonotype was recorded at least ten times. The gene calls are TRBV10-3 and TRBJ2-5; D is ambiguous. CDR1 is ENHRY, CDR2 SYGVKD, per germline. V shed 8 bases and J shed 4 bases, with 14 bases lying between them. The CDR3 has 13 amino acids. The CDR3 DNA reads as TGTGCCATCGCGGTCTCGGGTGGAGAGACCCAGTACTTC. It translates to CAIAVSGGETQYF.

This clonotype was detected ten times or more. This chain joins TRBV3-1 and TRBJ2-7; D remains ambiguous. CDR1 is LGHDT, CDR2 YNNKEL, per germline (reference sequence). The CDR3 has 14 residues. Trimming removed 0 bases from V and 2 bases from J, with 8 bases in between. This CDR3 is CASSQDEETYEQYV. The CDR3 DNA reads TGTGCCAGCAGCCAAGATGAGGAGACCTACGAGCAGTACGTC.

This clonotype occurred many times. The chain couples TRBV10-3 to TRBJ2-5; the D gene could be TRBD1 or TRBD2 (7 bases each). Deletions cut 2 bases from V and 3 bases from J, with 16 bases between. The CDR3 has 16 amino acids. Germline CDR1 and CDR2: ENHRY and SYGVKD. The CDR3 sequence: CAISEEGGDREETQYF. Written as DNA, the CDR3 is TGTGCCATCAGTGAGGAGGGGGGGGACAGAGAAGAGACCCAGTACTTC.

The chain has TRBV18 and TRBJ1-5; TRBD1 matches at 12 bases. The V segment lost 3 bases and the J segment 1 base; nucleotides outside the gene matches: 4. Per the germline V gene, CDR1 is KGHSH and CDR2 is LQKENI. The CDR3 runs to 17 residues. CDR3 DNA sequence: TGTGCCAGCTCACCGGGACAGGGGGCGATAAGCAATCAGCCCCAGCATTTT. Encoded protein: CASSPGQGAISNQPQHF.

This clonotype is a singleton in its sample. The chain is built from TRBV6-5 and TRBJ2-5, with D perhaps assigned TRBD1 or TRBD2 (5 bases each). From germline, CDR1 is MNHEY and CDR2 SVGAGI. With 2 bases removed from V and 5 bases from J, the gap between germline ends came to 15 bases. This CDR3 has 15 amino acids. CDR3: CASSYGGVGWETQYF. CDR3 sequence (DNA): TGTGCCAGCAGTTACGGGGGAGTAGGATGGGAGACCCAGTACTTC.